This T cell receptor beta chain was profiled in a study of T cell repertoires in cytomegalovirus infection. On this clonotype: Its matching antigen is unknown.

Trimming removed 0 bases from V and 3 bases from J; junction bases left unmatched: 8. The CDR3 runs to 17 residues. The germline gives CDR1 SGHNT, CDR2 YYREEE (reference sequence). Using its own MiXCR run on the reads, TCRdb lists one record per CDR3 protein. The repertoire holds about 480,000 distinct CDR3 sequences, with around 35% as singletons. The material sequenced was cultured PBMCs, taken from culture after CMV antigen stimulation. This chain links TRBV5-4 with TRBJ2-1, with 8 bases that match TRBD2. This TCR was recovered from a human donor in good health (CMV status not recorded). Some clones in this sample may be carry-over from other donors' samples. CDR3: CASSLDYSGRSYNEQFF. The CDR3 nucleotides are TGTGCCAGCAGCTTGGATTACAGCGGGAGAAGCTACAATGAGCAGTTCTTC.